The clone carrying this TCR beta chain came up once. As yet, its antigen is unknown. V was shortened by 6 bases and J by 0 bases, with 19 bases between the two germline ends. The CDR3 is 17 amino acids. Germline assignment: CDR1 MDHEN and CDR2 SYDVKM. The data derive from a study of STAT3 mutations in large granular lymphocyte leukemia. Study results and limitations: At least one immunodominant TCR beta clonotype appeared in every T-cell large granular lymphocyte leukemia patient. Treatment regimens differed across patients between samplings. TCR clonotype switching after therapy occurred in about 35% of the 18 patients.

The protocol was immunoSEQ multiplex PCR, while the TCRdb copy is restricted to in-frame clones and leaves out a portion. There are tens of thousands of clones in the sample; about 95% occur only once, and around 6.4% lies in the top ten. The sequenced material came from peripheral blood mononuclear cells. This TCR was recovered from a man aged 35 to 55 with T-cell large granular lymphocyte leukemia. Some clones in this sample may be carry-over from other donors' samples. The chain is built from TRBV28 and TRBJ2-3; possible D gene TRBD2, 6 bases. Written as DNA, the CDR3 is TGTGCCAGCAGCTTAGATTCCGGGACTTGGAGCACAGATACGCAGTATTTT. The encoded protein is CASSLDSGTWSTDTQYF.